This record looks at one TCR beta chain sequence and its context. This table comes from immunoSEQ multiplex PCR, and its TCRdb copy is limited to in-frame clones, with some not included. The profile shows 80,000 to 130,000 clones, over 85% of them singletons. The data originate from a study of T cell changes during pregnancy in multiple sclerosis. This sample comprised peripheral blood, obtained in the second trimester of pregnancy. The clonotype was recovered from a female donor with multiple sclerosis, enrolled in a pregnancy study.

CDR3 sequence reads: CASSILSTGAPQPQHF. CDR3 coding DNA: TGTGCCAGTAGTATCCTCTCCACAGGGGCCCCTCAGCCCCAGCATTTT. The V call is TRBV19, the J call TRBJ1-5, with 7 bases that match TRBD1. The V gene end was trimmed by 3 bases and the J gene end by 6 bases; junction bases not matched to a gene: 11. The CDR3 covers 16 residues. Looked up from germline, CDR1 is LNHDA and CDR2 is SQIVND (reference sequence).